Included here is one T cell receptor (beta chain) sequence, with context. Antigen: not known. Described treatment: over 15 received Ad26.COV2.S at low or high dose, single or two shots; 5 received placebo; per-sample allocation not given. Sampling took place 63 days after the first vaccine or placebo injection. This sample was taken from a study of Ad26.COV2.S vaccination and SARS-CoV-2 variants. At the level of the study: Once or twice, 56 days apart, Ad26.COV2.S was delivered intramuscularly.

Profiled with immunoSEQ multiplex PCR; TCRdb holds only in-frame clones, not every one. The sample comprises about 470,000 clones, 90% of which are singletons, and about 4.5% rests with the top ten. The study, taken as a whole, reports: Comparable non-spike TCR breadth was observed in vaccine and placebo recipients. Vaccine recipients posted higher spike-specific TCR breadth than their placebo counterparts.

The V end was cut by 3 bases, the J end by 3 bases, with 9 bases between. The CDR3 is 13 amino acids. The V gene is TRBV12-3 or TRBV12-4, the J gene TRBJ2-7; the D is unclear. The sequenced sample was peripheral blood, obtained in a trial of Ad26.COV2.S vaccine versus placebo. The sequence was obtained from a person between 18 and 65 years old who received the Ad26.COV2.S COVID-19 vaccine or a placebo. CDR3 sequence reads: CASSLTDYYEQYF. DNA of the CDR3: TGTGCCAGCAGTTTGACTGATTACTACGAGCAGTACTTC.